This entry lists 25 T cell receptor beta chains sequenced from one sample in a study of T cells after yellow fever vaccination. Using its own MiXCR run on the 5' RACE reads, TCRdb lists one record per CDR3 protein. The sample holds some 320,000 distinct CDR3 sequences, 7.5% to 9.5% seen once. Source: CD4+ T cells sorted from PBMCs, taken 5 days after the yellow fever booster vaccination. The origin of the receptors is a man aged 18 to 29 who received the YFV17D yellow fever vaccine.

V is TRBV18 and J is TRBJ2-7; D perhaps matches TRBD2 (6 bases). The CDR3 loop spans 15 amino acids. Germline V gives CDR1 KGHSH, CDR2 LQKENI. V gave up 6 bases and J gave up 0 bases, with 15 bases separating them. CDR3 loop: CASSPETSSSYEQYV. The CDR3 DNA reads TGTGCCAGCTCTCCAGAGACTAGTAGCTCCTACGAGCAGTACGTC.

In its sample, this clonotype was seen many times. The rearrangement joins TRBV12-3 or TRBV12-4 to TRBJ1-1, with D maybe TRBD1 (6 bases). CDR3 size: 14 residues. The germline V and J ends were trimmed by 6 bases and 1 base, with 12 bases remaining between them. The CDR3, as DNA: TGTGCCAGCAGCCCCAGAGGGGGGAACACTGAAGCTTTCTTT. This codes for CASSPRGGNTEAFF.

The CDR3 region has the DNA TGTGCCAGCGGGCGGGCAGGGGTAAACACCGGGGAGCTGTTTTTT. Residues: CASGRAGVNTGELFF. The chain links TRBV6-1 to TRBJ2-2; TRBD1 is a possible D gene (6 bases). This CDR3 spans 15 amino acids. From germline, CDR1 is MNHNS and CDR2 SASEGT. V was cut by 8 bases and J by 2 bases, with 15 bases left in between.

This clonotype has only a few counts. The genes are TRBV5-4 and TRBJ2-2, with a weak D call TRBD1 (7 bases). Trimming pared 2 bases from V and 5 bases from J, leaving 13 bases between. In germline, CDR1 is SGHNT, CDR2 YYREEE (reference sequence). The CDR3 runs 15 residues. Here the CDR3 reads CASSLIRGTTGELFF. The CDR3 DNA reads as TGTGCCAGCAGCTTAATCAGGGGGACTACCGGGGAGCTGTTTTTT.

A few counts support this clonotype. The junction and the germline gene differ at one end; a read error may be behind it. This sequence joins TRBV4-2 and TRBJ2-3, with TRBD2 as a possible D gene (5 bases). Germline values: CDR1 LGHNA, CDR2 YNFKEQ. The CDR3 has 15 residues. This chain's CDR3 is CASSKEGSSTDTQYF. The CDR3 DNA reads as TGTGCCAGCAGCAAAGAGGGAAGTAGCACAGATACGCAGTATTTT.

This chain links TRBV15 with TRBJ1-5, with D tentatively TRBD1 (5 bases). CDR1 and CDR2 (germline): LNHNV, YYDKDF (reference sequence). The V end was cut by 11 bases, the J end by 7 bases, with 18 bases between. The CDR3 extends over 13 amino acids. The CDR3 bases are TGTGCCCCCGGGAAAGGGGTGTTACAGCCCCAGCATTTT. It encodes CAPGKGVLQPQHF.

This clonotype turned up a few times. The CDR3 nucleotides are TGTGCCACCGAGACATGGGGAAGCACAGATACGCAGTATTTT. Translating it yields CATETWGSTDTQYF. This chain connects TRBV12-3 or TRBV12-4 to TRBJ2-3, with unresolved D. The CDR3 is 14 residues long. V lost 10 bases, J lost 0 bases, and 14 bases lay in between.

The table lists this clonotype with many counts. V and J are TRBV12-3 or TRBV12-4 and TRBJ2-5; the D gene is possibly TRBD2 (5 bases). CDR3 length: 15 residues. Trimming shortened V by 2 bases and J by 4 bases, and 14 bases separated the two germline ends. CDR3 sequence (DNA): TGTGCCAGCAGTTTAAGCGGCGATAGGAGAGAGACCCAGTACTTC. Its translation: CASSLSGDRRETQYF.

This clonotype was counted between two and nine times. The rearrangement joins TRBV4-3 to TRBJ1-6; D remains ambiguous. Trimming took off 0 bases at V and 11 bases at J, with 8 bases between the two ends. The CDR3 has 13 residues. The germline V gene encodes CDR1 LGHNA and CDR2 YSLEER. CDR3 in amino acids: CASSQEGSAPLHF. The DNA for the CDR3 is TGCGCCAGCAGCCAAGAAGGATCGGCACCCCTCCACTTT.

In this sample, this clonotype turned up a few times. The chain combines TRBV28 with TRBJ1-4, with TRBD1 matching over 8 bases. This CDR3 has 16 amino acids. J was trimmed by 4 bases and V by 1 base; bases with no gene match: 5. Germline CDR1 is MDHEN and CDR2 is SYDVKM. The CDR3, as DNA: TGTGCCAGCAGTTTATTCGGACAGGGCCATAATGAAAAACTGTTTTTT. This gives the protein CASSLFGQGHNEKLFF.

This clonotype showed up just a few times. The V call is TRBV2, the J call TRBJ2-3, with 11 bases lining up with TRBD2. Per germline, CDR1 SNHLY and CDR2 FYNNEI. V shed 7 bases, J shed 3 bases, and the junction held 6 bases outside the gene matches. CDR3 length equals 15 residues. CDR3: CASIPLAGGTDTQYF. In nucleotides, the CDR3 is TGTGCCAGCATCCCCCTAGCGGGAGGAACAGATACGCAGTATTTT.

In its sample, this clonotype was seen many times. The chain recombines TRBV12-3 or TRBV12-4 with TRBJ2-1, with a tentative D call TRBD1 (6 bases). CDR3 length: 14 residues. The V gene lost 6 bases and the J gene lost 5 bases, with 14 bases spanning the gap. The CDR3 DNA sequence: TGTGCCAGCAGCCCACAGGGAACAAACAATGAGCAGTTCTTC. Amino acid sequence: CASSPQGTNNEQFF.

This clonotype came up a few times. The gene calls are TRBV3-1 and TRBJ2-2, with D uncertain. Germline-derived CDR1 and CDR2 are LGHDT and YNNKEL (reference sequence). V dropped 1 base and J dropped 2 bases, with 5 bases sitting between them. This CDR3 spans 14 amino acids. The CDR3 spells CASSQGLNTGELFF. The CDR3 region has the DNA TGTGCCAGCAGCCAAGGCCTAAACACCGGGGAGCTGTTTTTT.

A few counts support this clonotype. The chain carries TRBV7-2 and TRBJ1-2, with a tentative D call TRBD1 (6 bases). Germline CDR1 and CDR2: SGHTA and FQGNSA. Trimming stripped 1 base from V and 9 bases from J, with 18 bases between. CDR3 length: 15 residues. The DNA for the CDR3 is TGTGCCAGCAGCTTAGAGGGTTCAGGGGCCCACAGCTACACCTTC. It yields the protein CASSLEGSGAHSYTF.

This chain connects TRBV18 to TRBJ2-7, with 12 positions matching TRBD2. CDR3 length equals 17 residues. V shed 2 bases, J shed 0 bases, and the junction held 5 bases outside the gene matches. Germline loops: CDR1 KGHSH, CDR2 LQKENI. CDR3 in amino acids: CASSPALAGGNSYEQYF. The CDR3 bases are TGTGCCAGCTCACCAGCACTAGCGGGGGGCAACTCCTACGAGCAGTACTTC.

This clonotype was counted only a few times. The chain recombines TRBV19 with TRBJ2-7; D is undetermined. The CDR3 totals 13 residues. Germline CDR1 is LNHDA and CDR2 is SQIVND (reference sequence). The V and J ends lost 8 bases and 6 bases respectively, with 17 bases between them. CDR3 coding DNA: TGTGCCAGTGGGCGGCCCCGGCCCGCCGAGCAGTACTTC. The encoded protein is CASGRPRPAEQYF.

This rearrangement joins TRBV27 to TRBJ2-3; perhaps TRBD2 as D (7 bases). The CDR3 is 17 amino acids. Trimming shortened V by 4 bases and J by 0 bases, and 17 bases separated the two germline ends. Germline V gene sequence: CDR1 MNHEY, CDR2 SMNVEV (reference sequence). The CDR3 sequence is CASSWGGPHTSTDTQYF. In nucleotides, the CDR3 is TGTGCCAGCAGTTGGGGGGGGCCTCATACTAGCACAGATACGCAGTATTTT.

There are a few counts of this clonotype. The gene calls are TRBV5-4 and TRBJ1-6; tentative D call: TRBD1 (5 bases). This CDR3 spans 16 amino acids. Germline CDR1 reads SGHNT; CDR2 reads YYREEE (reference sequence). The V end was cut by 4 bases, the J end by 6 bases, with 17 bases between. This CDR3 is CASSPGGGVPNSPLHF. As DNA, the CDR3 is TGTGCCAGCAGCCCCGGAGGAGGGGTGCCTAATTCACCCCTCCACTTT.

This clonotype was seen only a few times. The rearrangement joins TRBV5-4 to TRBJ2-1; tentatively, D is TRBD1 (5 bases). Trimming left V 3 bases short and J 2 bases short, with 12 bases between. Germline CDR1 reads SGHNT; CDR2 reads YYREEE (reference sequence). CDR3 length: 15 amino acids. The CDR3 reads CASSSRVVPYNEQFF. CDR3 in DNA: TGTGCCAGCAGCTCCAGGGTAGTACCCTACAATGAGCAGTTCTTC.

The table lists this clonotype with many counts. V is TRBV6-2 or TRBV6-3 and J is TRBJ2-7; 7 bases match TRBD1. The germline gives CDR1 MNHEY, CDR2 SVGEGT. The V segment lost 7 bases and the J segment 3 bases; nucleotides outside the gene matches: 9. This CDR3 contains 14 residues. Here the CDR3 DNA reads TGTGCCAGCATCCCACGGGGACAGAACTACGAGCAGTACTTC. This codes for CASIPRGQNYEQYF.

This clonotype was recorded at least ten times. This chain joins TRBV7-2 and TRBJ1-2, with D hard to call. The CDR3 totals 13 residues. Germline assignment: CDR1 SGHTA and CDR2 FQGNSA. The V end lost 2 bases, the J end lost 8 bases, and 12 bases lay between the germline ends. The CDR3 nucleotides are TGTGCCAGCAGCTTATTTGAGGGCGGAGGCTACACCTTC. Amino acid sequence: CASSLFEGGGYTF.

The CDR3 DNA sequence: TGCGCCAGCAGCTCAGGGACTAGCGATCGCACAGATACGCAGTATTTT. This gives the protein CASSSGTSDRTDTQYF. The chain combines TRBV5-1 with TRBJ2-3; 10 nucleotides align to TRBD2. CDR3 length: 16 amino acids. The germline V gene has CDR1 SGHRS and CDR2 YFSETQ. The J segment lost 1 base and the V segment lost 3 bases, leaving 5 bases of the junction unmatched.

Ten or more counts support this clonotype. The V gene is TRBV11-2, the J gene TRBJ1-1; D is perhaps TRBD1 (6 bases). Germline assignment: CDR1 SGHAT and CDR2 FQNNGV. V lost 5 bases, J lost 5 bases, and 18 bases lay in between. This CDR3 is built from 15 residues. CDR3 bases: TGTGCCAGCAGCAGCCTTCGGGGGCAAGGTACTGAAGCTTTCTTT. Translation: CASSSLRGQGTEAFF.

This chain connects TRBV6-2 or TRBV6-3 to TRBJ2-6, with 7 bases matching TRBD2. This CDR3 has 16 amino acids. V shed 5 bases and J 1 base; nucleotides not matched to a gene: 5. Germline CDR1 and CDR2: MNHEY and SVGEGT. As DNA, the CDR3 is TGTGCCAGCAGTGGAGCGGGGTCTTCTGGGGCCAACGTCCTGACTTTC. It codes for CASSGAGSSGANVLTF.

This sequence joins TRBV11-2 and TRBJ2-1; D is perhaps TRBD1 (6 bases). V gave up 6 bases and J gave up 13 bases, with 22 bases separating them. Looked up from germline, CDR1 is SGHAT and CDR2 is FQNNGV. The CDR3 consists of 14 residues. This chain's CDR3 is CASSLASGPGHQFF. For the CDR3, the DNA is TGTGCCAGCAGTTTGGCCTCAGGACCGGGACACCAGTTCTTC.